Sequencing of this TCR beta chain was carried out in a study of blood T cell repertoires in COVID-19. The CDR3 totals 13 residues. The V and J ends lost 5 bases and 9 bases respectively, with 14 bases between them. Residents of 24 US areas, aged about 18 to 95 years, made up the participants. Some clones are missing from TCRdb's copy, which holds only in-frame ones; the method was immunoSEQ multiplex PCR. The repertoire consists of 200,000 to 250,000 clones, with approximately 90% occurring once and the leading ten covering about 1%. Material for sequencing was PBMCs or T cells enriched from blood (not recorded which). The chain has TRBV12-3 or TRBV12-4 and TRBJ2-1; D might be TRBD2 (6 bases). The TCR was taken from a man in his fifties or sixties who had been exposed to COVID-19. The CDR3 reads CASSPHGSGEQFF. In nucleotides, the CDR3 is TGTGCCAGCAGTCCCCACGGGAGCGGTGAGCAGTTCTTC.